The TCR beta chain under discussion was sequenced for a study of early T cells in non-severe SARS-CoV-2 infection. This clonotype occurred many times. CDR3 length: 14 residues. In germline, CDR1 is MGHRA, CDR2 YSYEKL. Trimming left V 6 bases short and J 8 bases short, with 19 bases between. The TCR library protocol was used to attach unique molecular identifiers. These identifiers were attached to individual cDNA molecules. TCRdb independently ran MiXCR on the 5' RACE reads; one entry per CDR3 protein. Of fewer than 55,000 distinct CDR3 sequences listed, more than 9% are singletons. The sequenced sample was whole blood. The chain employs TRBV4-1 and TRBJ1-2; tentative D call: TRBD1 (5 bases). The source is an adult who was a healthcare worker with PCR-confirmed SARS-CoV-2 infection or an uninfected control (not recorded which). As DNA, the CDR3 is TGCGCCAGCAGACCGGCGCTGGGGCTTGGGGGCTACACCTTC. Its protein is CASRPALGLGGYTF.